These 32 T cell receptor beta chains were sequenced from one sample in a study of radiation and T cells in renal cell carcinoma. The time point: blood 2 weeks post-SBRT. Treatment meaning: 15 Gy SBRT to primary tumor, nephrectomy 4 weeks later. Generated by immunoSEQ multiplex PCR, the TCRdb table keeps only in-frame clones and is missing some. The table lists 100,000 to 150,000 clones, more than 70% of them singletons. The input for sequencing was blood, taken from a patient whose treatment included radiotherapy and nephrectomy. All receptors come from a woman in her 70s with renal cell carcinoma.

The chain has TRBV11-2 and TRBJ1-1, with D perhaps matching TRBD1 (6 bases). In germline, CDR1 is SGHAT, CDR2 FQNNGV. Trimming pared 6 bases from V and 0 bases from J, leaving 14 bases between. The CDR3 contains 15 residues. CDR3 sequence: CASSSRGGMNTEAFF. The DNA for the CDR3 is TGTGCCAGCAGTTCAAGGGGGGGAATGAACACTGAAGCTTTCTTT. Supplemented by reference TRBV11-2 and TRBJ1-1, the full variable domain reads EAGVAQSPRYKIIEKRQSVAFWCNPISGHATLYWYQQILGQGPKLLIQFQNNGVVDDSQLPKDRFSAERLKGVDSTLKIQPAKLEDSAVYLCASSSRGGMNTEAFFGQGTRLTVV.

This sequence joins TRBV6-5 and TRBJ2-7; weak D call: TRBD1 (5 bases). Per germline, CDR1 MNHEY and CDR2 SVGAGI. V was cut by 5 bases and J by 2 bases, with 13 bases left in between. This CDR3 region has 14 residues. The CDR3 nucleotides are TGTGCCAGCAGTCTCAGGGAAATAACCTACGAGCAGTACTTC. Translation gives CASSLREITYEQYF.

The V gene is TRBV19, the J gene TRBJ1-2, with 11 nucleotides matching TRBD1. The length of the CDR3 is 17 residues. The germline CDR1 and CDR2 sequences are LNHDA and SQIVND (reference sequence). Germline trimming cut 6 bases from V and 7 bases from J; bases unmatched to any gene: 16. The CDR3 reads CASSTDRRGTGGPGYTF. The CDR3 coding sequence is TGTGCCAGTAGCACTGATCGAAGAGGGACAGGGGGTCCTGGCTACACCTTC.

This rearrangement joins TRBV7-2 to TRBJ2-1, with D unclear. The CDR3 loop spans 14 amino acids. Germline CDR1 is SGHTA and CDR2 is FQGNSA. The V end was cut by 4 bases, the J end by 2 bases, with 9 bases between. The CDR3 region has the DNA TGTGCCAGCAGCTCCCGACACCCCTACAATGAGCAGTTCTTC. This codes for CASSSRHPYNEQFF.

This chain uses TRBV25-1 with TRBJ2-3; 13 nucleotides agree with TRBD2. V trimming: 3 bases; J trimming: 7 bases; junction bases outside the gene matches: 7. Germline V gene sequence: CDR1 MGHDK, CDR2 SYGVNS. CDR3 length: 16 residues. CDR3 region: CASSDGLAGVTNTQYF. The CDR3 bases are TGTGCCAGCAGTGATGGACTAGCGGGGGTTACGAATACGCAGTATTTT.

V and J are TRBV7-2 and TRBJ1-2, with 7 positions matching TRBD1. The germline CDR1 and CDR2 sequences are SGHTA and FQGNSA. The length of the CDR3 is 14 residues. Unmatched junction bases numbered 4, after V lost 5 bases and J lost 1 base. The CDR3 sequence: CASSPRDSNYGYTF. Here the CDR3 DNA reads TGTGCCAGCAGCCCCCGGGACAGTAACTATGGCTACACCTTC.

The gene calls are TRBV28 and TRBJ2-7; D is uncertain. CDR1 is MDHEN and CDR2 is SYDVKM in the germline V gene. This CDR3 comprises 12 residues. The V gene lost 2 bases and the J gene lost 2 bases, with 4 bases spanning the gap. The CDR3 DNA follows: TGTGCCAGCAGTTTACGGACCTACGAGCAGTACTTC. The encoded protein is CASSLRTYEQYF. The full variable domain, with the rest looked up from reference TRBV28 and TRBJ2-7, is DVKVTQSSRYLVKRTGEKVFLECVQDMDHENMFWYRQDPGLGLRLIYFSYDVKMKEKGDIPEGYSVSREKKERFSLILESASTNQTSMYLCASSLRTYEQYFGPGTRLTVT.

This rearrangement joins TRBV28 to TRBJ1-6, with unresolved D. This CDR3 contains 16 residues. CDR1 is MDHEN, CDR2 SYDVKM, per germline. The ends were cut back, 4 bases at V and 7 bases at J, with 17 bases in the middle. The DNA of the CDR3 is TGTGCCAGCAGTTCTCCCGACTCAGTCCCCAATTCACCCCTCCACTTT. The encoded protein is CASSSPDSVPNSPLHF.

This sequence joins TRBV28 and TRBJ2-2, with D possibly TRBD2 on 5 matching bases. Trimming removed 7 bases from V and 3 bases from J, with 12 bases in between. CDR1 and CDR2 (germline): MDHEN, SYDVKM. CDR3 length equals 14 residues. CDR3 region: CASIPGVYTGELFF. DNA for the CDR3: TGTGCCAGCATACCCGGGGTTTACACCGGGGAGCTGTTTTTT.

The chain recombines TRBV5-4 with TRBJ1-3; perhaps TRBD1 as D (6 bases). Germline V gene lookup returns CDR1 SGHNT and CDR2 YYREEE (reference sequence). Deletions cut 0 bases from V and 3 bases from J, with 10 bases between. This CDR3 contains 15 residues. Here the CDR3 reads CASSLVGGVGNTIYF. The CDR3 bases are TGTGCCAGCAGCTTGGTGGGGGGCGTTGGAAACACCATATATTTT.

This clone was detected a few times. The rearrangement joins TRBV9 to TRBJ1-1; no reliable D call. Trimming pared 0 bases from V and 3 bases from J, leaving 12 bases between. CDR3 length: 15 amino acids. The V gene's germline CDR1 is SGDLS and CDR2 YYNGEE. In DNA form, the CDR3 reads TGTGCCAGCAGCGTAGGGCCCTCCGGGCACACTGAAGCTTTCTTT. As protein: CASSVGPSGHTEAFF. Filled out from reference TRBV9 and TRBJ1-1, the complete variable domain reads DSGVTQTPKHLITATGQRVTLRCSPRSGDLSVYWYQQSLDQGLQFLIQYYNGEERAKGNILERFSAQQFPDLHSELNLSSLELGDSALYFCASSVGPSGHTEAFFGQGTRLTVV.

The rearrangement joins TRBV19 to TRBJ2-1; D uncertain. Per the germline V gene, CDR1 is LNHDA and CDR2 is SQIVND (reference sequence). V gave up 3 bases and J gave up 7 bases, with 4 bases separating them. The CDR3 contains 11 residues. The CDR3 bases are TGTGCCAGTAGTATTATAAATGAGCAGTTCTTC. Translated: CASSIINEQFF.

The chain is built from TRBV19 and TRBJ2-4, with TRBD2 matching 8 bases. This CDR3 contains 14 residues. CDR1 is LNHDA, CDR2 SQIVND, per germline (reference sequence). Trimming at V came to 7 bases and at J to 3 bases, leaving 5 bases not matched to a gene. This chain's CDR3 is CASTRGGDKNIQYF. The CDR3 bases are TGTGCCAGTACCCGGGGGGGCGACAAAAACATTCAGTACTTC.

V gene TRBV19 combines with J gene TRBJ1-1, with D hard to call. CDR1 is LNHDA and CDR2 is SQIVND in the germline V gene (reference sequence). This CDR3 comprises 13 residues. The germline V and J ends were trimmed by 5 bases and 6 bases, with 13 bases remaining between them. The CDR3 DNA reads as TGTGCCAGTAGTTTAAGACCCAGCCCTGAAGCTTTCTTT. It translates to CASSLRPSPEAFF.

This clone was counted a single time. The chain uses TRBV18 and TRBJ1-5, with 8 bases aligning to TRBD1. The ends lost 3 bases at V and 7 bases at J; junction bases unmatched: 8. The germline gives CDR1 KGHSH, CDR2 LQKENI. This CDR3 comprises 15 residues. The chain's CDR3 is CASSPETGVEQPQHF. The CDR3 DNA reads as TGTGCCAGCTCACCCGAGACAGGGGTAGAACAGCCCCAGCATTTT.

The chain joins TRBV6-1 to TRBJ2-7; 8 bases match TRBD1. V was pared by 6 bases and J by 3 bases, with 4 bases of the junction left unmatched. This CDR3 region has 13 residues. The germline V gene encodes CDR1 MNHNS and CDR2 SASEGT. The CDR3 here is CASSGTGFYEQYF. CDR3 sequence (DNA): TGTGCCAGCAGCGGGACAGGCTTCTACGAGCAGTACTTC.

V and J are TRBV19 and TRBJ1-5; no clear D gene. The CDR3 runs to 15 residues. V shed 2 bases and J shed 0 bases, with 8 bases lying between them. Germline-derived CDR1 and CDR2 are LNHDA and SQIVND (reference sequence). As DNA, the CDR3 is TGTGCCAGTAGTATAACGGGAGATAGCAATCAGCCCCAGCATTTT. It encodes CASSITGDSNQPQHF.

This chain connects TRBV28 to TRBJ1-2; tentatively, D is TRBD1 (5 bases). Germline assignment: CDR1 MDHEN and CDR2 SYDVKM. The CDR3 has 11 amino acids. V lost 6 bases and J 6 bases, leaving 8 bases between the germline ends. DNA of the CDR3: TGTGCCAGCAGGAGACAGAATGGCTACACCTTC. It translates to CASRRQNGYTF.

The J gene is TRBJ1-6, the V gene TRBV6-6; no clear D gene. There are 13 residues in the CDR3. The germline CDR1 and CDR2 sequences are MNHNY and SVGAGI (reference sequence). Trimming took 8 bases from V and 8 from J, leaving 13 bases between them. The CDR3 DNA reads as TGTGCCAGCGCCATAAATGGGGATTCACCCCTCCACTTT. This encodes CASAINGDSPLHF.

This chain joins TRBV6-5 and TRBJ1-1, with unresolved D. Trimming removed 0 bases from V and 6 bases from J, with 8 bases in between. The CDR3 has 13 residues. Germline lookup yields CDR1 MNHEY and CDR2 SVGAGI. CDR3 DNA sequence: TGTGCCAGCAGTTACTCGAAGCACGCTGAAGCTTTCTTT. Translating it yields CASSYSKHAEAFF.

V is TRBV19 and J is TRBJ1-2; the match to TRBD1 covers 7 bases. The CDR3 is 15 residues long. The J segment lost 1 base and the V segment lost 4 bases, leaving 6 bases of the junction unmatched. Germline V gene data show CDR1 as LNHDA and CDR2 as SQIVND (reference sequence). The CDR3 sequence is CASSTDRSHNYGYTF. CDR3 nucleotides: TGTGCCAGTAGTACGGACAGGAGCCATAACTATGGCTACACCTTC.

The CDR3 region is CASSQVINQPQHF. The DNA of the CDR3 is TGCGCCAGCAGCCAAGTCATCAATCAGCCCCAGCATTTT. This sequence joins TRBV4-1 and TRBJ1-5; D is undetermined. Trimming pared 1 base from V and 3 bases from J, leaving 4 bases between. The length of the CDR3 is 13 residues. The germline V gene encodes CDR1 MGHRA and CDR2 YSYEKL.

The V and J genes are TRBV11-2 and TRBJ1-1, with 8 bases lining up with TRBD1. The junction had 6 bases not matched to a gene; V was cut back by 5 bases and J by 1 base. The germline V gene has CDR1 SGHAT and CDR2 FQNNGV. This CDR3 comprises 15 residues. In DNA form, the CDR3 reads TGTGCCAGCAGCCTCGGACAGGGAGGGAACACTGAAGCTTTCTTT. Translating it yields CASSLGQGGNTEAFF. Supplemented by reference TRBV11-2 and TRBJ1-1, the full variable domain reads EAGVAQSPRYKIIEKRQSVAFWCNPISGHATLYWYQQILGQGPKLLIQFQNNGVVDDSQLPKDRFSAERLKGVDSTLKIQPAKLEDSAVYLCASSLGQGGNTEAFFGQGTRLTVV.

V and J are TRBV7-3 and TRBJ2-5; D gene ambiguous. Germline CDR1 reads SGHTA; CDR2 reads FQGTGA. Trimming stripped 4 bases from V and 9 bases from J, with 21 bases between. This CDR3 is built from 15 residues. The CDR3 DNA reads TGTGCCAGCAGCTCAACTCTCGCCCCGGGTGAGCCCCAGTACTTC. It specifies CASSSTLAPGEPQYF.

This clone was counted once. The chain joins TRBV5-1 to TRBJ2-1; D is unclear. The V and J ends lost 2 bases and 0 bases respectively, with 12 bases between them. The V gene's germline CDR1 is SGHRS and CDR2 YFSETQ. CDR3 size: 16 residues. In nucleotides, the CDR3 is TGCGCCAGCAGCTTCGGACCCAAGAGCTCCTACAATGAGCAGTTCTTC. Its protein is CASSFGPKSSYNEQFF.

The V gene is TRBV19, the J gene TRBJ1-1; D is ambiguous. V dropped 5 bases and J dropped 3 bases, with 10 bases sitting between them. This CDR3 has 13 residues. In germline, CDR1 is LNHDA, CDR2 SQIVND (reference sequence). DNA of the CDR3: TGTGCCAGTAGTCCCCCGGGATACACTGAAGCTTTCTTT. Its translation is CASSPPGYTEAFF.

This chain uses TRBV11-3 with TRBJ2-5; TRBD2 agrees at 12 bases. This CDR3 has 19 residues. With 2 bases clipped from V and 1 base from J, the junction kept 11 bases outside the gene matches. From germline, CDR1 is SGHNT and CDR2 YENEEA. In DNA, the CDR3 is TGTGCCAGCAGCTTATGGGGGAGCGCGACTAGCGGGGGCCAAGAGACCCAGTACTTC. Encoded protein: CASSLWGSATSGGQETQYF.

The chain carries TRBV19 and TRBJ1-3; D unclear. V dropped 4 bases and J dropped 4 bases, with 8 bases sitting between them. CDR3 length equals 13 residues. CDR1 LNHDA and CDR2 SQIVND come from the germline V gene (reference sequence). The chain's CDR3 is CASSRPFGNTIYF. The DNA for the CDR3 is TGTGCCAGTAGTAGACCTTTCGGAAACACCATATATTTT.

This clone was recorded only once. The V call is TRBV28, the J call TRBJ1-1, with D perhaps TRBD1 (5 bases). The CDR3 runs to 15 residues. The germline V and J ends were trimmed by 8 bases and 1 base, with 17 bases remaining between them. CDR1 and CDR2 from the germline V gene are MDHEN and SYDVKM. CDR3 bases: TGTGCCAGCTTGGAAGGGACCTTATGGAACACTGAAGCTTTCTTT. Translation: CASLEGTLWNTEAFF.

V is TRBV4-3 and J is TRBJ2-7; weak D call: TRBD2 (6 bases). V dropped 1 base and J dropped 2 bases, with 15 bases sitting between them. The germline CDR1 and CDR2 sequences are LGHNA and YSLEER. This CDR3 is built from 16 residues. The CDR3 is CASSQGPEGRTYEQYF. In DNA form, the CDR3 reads TGCGCCAGCAGCCAAGGGCCGGAGGGGAGGACCTACGAGCAGTACTTC.

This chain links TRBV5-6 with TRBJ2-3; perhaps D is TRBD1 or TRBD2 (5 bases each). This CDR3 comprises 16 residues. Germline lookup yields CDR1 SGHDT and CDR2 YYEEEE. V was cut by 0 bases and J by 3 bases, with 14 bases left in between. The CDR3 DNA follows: TGTGCCAGCAGCTTGGGCGGGCAGGGAACGACAGATACGCAGTATTTT. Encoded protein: CASSLGGQGTTDTQYF.

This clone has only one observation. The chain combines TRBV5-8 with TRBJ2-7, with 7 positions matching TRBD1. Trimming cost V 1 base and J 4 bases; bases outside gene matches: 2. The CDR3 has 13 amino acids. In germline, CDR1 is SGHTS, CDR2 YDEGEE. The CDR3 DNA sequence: TGTGCCAGCAGCTTGACAGGGGCGTACGAGCAGTACTTC. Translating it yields CASSLTGAYEQYF.